The present T cell receptor beta chain was sequenced within a study of blood T cell repertoires in COVID-19. Across the study: Material from acute and convalescent COVID-19 was sourced from the United States, Italy and Spain. The cDNA or gDNA used as material had been derived from T cells, B-cell-depleted T cells, or PBMCs.

Per the original methods: Estimation of nucleated cell counts relied on the amplification of reference gene primers. Produced via immunoSEQ multiplex PCR; TCRdb's table is partial and in-frame only. That table supplies the V and J calls and clone size; D and trimming were determined from the DNA. The sample consists of fewer than 100,000 clones, 79% of them appearing once. Germline-derived CDR1 and CDR2 are SGHTA and FQGNSA. With 0 bases removed from V and 4 bases from J, the gap between germline ends came to 7 bases. This CDR3 is built from 13 residues. A few counts support this clone. The sample was peripheral blood. The V and J genes are TRBV7-2 and TRBJ2-7; D ambiguous. This TCR came from a human donor in a cohort sampled during active COVID-19. The CDR3 DNA reads TGTGCCAGCAGCTTAGCGGCCCAATACGAGCAGTACTTC. It encodes CASSLAAQYEQYF.